This T cell receptor (beta chain) came from a study of T cells after somatic rescue of genetic block (TCRdb year 2020). A note on the overall study: The study assessed how robust, over the long term, a T-cell system was when the system had developed through somatic rescue of a genetic block in T-cell development.

Comments on this clone: Its antigen is still unknown. No base qualities exist here, and no much larger clone lies one base off it.

Receptors were amplified or captured by the immunoSEQ multiplex PCR assay. Held by TCRdb, this immuneACCESS table contains in-frame sequences only and omits some clones. Under half of the omission traces to an unresolved V gene where checked; the cause of the rest is unknown. The sample table contains 85,000 to 100,000 clones; only one count was recorded for 75% to 90% of them. The ten largest clones represent 1.5% to 2% of the sample. Material: peripheral blood mononuclear cells (PBMCs). This receptor was obtained from a woman between 18 and 30 years old.

The nucleotide sequence is TGTGCCAGCAGTTTGGGTGGCAGACCCTACGAGCAGTACTTC. Protein translation: CASSLGGRPYEQYF. The chain is encoded by TRBV28 joined to TRBJ2-7; there is no confident call for the D gene. Between the V and J ends, shortened by 3 bases and 2 bases respectively, the junction contains 11 bases. Spanning cysteine to phenylalanine, the CDR3 consists of 14 amino acids. CDR3 DNA is the only sequence kept; it has 42 bases, read in frame from the first base. The germline V gene encodes CDR1 MDHEN and CDR2 SYDVKM.